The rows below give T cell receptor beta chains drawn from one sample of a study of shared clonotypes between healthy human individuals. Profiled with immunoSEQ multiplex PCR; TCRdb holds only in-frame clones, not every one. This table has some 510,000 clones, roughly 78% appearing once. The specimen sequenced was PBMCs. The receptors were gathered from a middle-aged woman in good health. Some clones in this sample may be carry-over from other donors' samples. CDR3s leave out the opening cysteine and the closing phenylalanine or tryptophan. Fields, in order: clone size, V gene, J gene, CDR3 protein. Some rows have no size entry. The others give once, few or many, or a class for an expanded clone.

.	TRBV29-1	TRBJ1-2	SVNRAGGYGYT
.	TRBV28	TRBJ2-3	ASSSPGLAGTDTQY
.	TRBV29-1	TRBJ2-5	SVALAGGQETQY
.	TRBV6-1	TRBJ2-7	ASTPPGLPYEQY
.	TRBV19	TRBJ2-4	ATRTSGRVNIQY
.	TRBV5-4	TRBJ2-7	ASSPPGDSSGREQY
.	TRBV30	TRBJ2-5	AWRGGGHQETQY
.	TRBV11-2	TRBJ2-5	ASSLGLGSGTQY
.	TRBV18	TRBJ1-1	ASSNTRAMDTEAF
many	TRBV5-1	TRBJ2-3	ASSDGSLTDTQY
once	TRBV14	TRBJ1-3	ASSQDSLRDTIY
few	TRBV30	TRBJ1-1	AGIVGGRAEAF
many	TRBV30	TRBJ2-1	AWSSYTISGQF
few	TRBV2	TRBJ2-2	ASRPSVRARTGELF
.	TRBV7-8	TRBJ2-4	ASSLLPGVAKNIQY
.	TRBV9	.	ASSVEGTGSYEQY
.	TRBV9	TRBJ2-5	ASSSREAGETQY
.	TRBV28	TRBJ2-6	ASSFGSGANVLT
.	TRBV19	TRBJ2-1	ASSISGGGTSGYEQF
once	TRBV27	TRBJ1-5	ASSLGGPQH
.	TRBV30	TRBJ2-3	AWSVHVSDTQY
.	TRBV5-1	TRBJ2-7	ASSVGQSYEQY
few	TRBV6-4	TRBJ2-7	ASSDFSFGLAGGPYEQY
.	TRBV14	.	ASSQDRASSYEQY
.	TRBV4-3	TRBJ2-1	ASSYGLAQVRNEQF
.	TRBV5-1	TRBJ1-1	ASSLGQGRSAEAF